The rows below give T cell receptor beta chains drawn from one sample of a study of T cell responses to AZD1222 COVID-19 vaccine. Measured with immunoSEQ multiplex PCR; TCRdb has only the in-frame clones, and not every one. Here the sample spans approximately 110,000 clones, around 86% being singletons. The sequencing used peripheral blood, collected on day 0 of AZD1222 vaccination. These receptors originate from an adult in good health. The CDR3 runs from the conserved cysteine through the conserved F or W. D genes are given only for firm matches. A row's size may be missing; if present it is once, few, many or a size class.

j_call clone_size d_call v_call cdr3_nt cdr3_aa
TRBJ1-1 - - TRBV6-2/TRBV6-3 TGTGCCAGCAGTTACATGGTGAACACTGAAGCTTTCTTT CASSYMVNTEAFF
TRBJ2-3 - - TRBV12-3/TRBV12-4 TGTGCCAGCAGGCTAGGCATCACAGATACGCAGTATTTT CASRLGITDTQYF
TRBJ2-7 - TRBD1 TRBV29-1 TGCAGCGTTGCCGGGACAGCCTACGAGCAGTACTTC CSVAGTAYEQYF
TRBJ1-5 - - TRBV6-5 TGTGCCAGCAGTTACTCCGCACAGCTAAATCAGCCCCAGCATTTT CASSYSAQLNQPQHF
TRBJ2-1 - - TRBV12-3/TRBV12-4 TGTGCCAGCAGTTTCGTCGATGAGCAGTTCTTC CASSFVDEQFF
TRBJ1-2 - - TRBV30 TGTGCCTCGCCAAGACCGAACTATGGCTACACCTTC CASPRPNYGYTF
TRBJ2-7 - TRBD1 TRBV7-9 TGTGCCAGCAGCGCCGACCCGGGACAGGGCTACGAGCAGTACTTC CASSADPGQGYEQYF
TRBJ2-4 - - TRBV7-2 TGTGCCAGCAGCGCAGGTAGTGGAAACATTCAGTACTTC CASSAGSGNIQYF
TRBJ1-1 - - TRBV7-9 TGTGCCAGCAGCTTAGAGCAGAACACTGAAGCTTTCTTT CASSLEQNTEAFF
TRBJ2-1 - TRBD2 TRBV9 TGTGCCAGCAGCGTAGGATCCCTAGCGGCGTACAATGAGCAGTTCTTC CASSVGSLAAYNEQFF
TRBJ2-4 - TRBD1 TRBV10-1 TGCGCCAGCAGCGCCGCGGGACAGGGTGTGGGAAACATTCAGTACTTC CASSAAGQGVGNIQYF
TRBJ2-1 - - TRBV19 TGTGCCAGTAGTAACAGGGGAGGTGGGAATGAGCAGTTCTTC CASSNRGGGNEQFF
TRBJ1-4 - - TRBV5-1 TGCGCCAGCAGCTTCTTGACCAATGAAAAACTGTTTTTT CASSFLTNEKLFF
TRBJ2-3 - TRBD2 TRBV6-5 TGTGCCAGCAGGGGCGGGGGGACTAGCACAGATACGCAGTATTTT CASRGGGTSTDTQYF
TRBJ2-7 - - TRBV5-1 TGCGCCAGCAGCTTATCGACGGCTTCCTACGAGCAGTACTTC CASSLSTASYEQYF
TRBJ1-1 - - TRBV19 TGTGCCAGTAGTGAGTGGACAGCAGAAGCTTTCTTT CASSEWTAEAFF
TRBJ2-5 once TRBD2 TRBV7-2 TGTGCCAGCAGCCCTGGGCCAGCGGGGCAAGAGACCCAGTACTTC CASSPGPAGQETQYF
TRBJ1-6 - - TRBV6-5 TGTGCCAGCAGTTACAGATCACCCCTCCACTTT CASSYRSPLHF
TRBJ2-2 - - TRBV4-2 TGTGCCGGCCGGGGGACCGGGGAGCTGTTTTTT CAGRGTGELFF
TRBJ2-1 - TRBD1 TRBV27 TGTGCCAGCAGTCGACAGGGGGGGGGCTCCTACAATGAGCAGTTCTTC CASSRQGGGSYNEQFF
TRBJ2-2 - TRBD1 TRBV30 TGTGCCGCAACCCGGGACAGGGGGCCAGGCACCGGGGAGCTGTTTTTT CAATRDRGPGTGELFF
TRBJ2-4 - - TRBV28 TGTGCCAGCAACCTGGAGGGCCGGAACATTCAGTACTTC CASNLEGRNIQYF
TRBJ2-1 - TRBD2 TRBV7-2 TGTGCCAGCAGTTTACGGACAGCAGTAGCGGGGAGCTCCTACAATGAGCAGTTCTTC CASSLRTAVAGSSYNEQFF
TRBJ2-3 - - TRBV28 TGTGCCAGCATAAGGTGGGGCAGCAGCACAGATACGCAGTATTTT CASIRWGSSTDTQYF
TRBJ2-1 - TRBD1 TRBV6-5 TGTGCCAGCCGGAACCGGGACAGGGCGGATGAGCAGTTCTTC CASRNRDRADEQFF
TRBJ2-7 - TRBD2 TRBV4-1 TGCGCCAGCAGCCAAGGCGGGAGGGCTGGCTACGAGCAGTACTTC CASSQGGRAGYEQYF
TRBJ2-2 - - TRBV19 TGTGCCAGTAGTGTCAGATACCTTATCACCGGGGAGCTGTTTTTT CASSVRYLITGELFF
TRBJ2-1 once TRBD2 TRBV7-9 TGTGCCAGCAGCCCCGGGACTAGCGTTTGGAATGAGCAGTTCTTC CASSPGTSVWNEQFF
TRBJ2-5 - TRBD2 TRBV6-1 TGTGCCAGCAGCCGGGGGGGCCGCCAAGAGACCCAGTACTTC CASSRGGRQETQYF
TRBJ1-2 - TRBD1 TRBV7-9 TGTGCCAGCAGCTTAAGGCAGGGGGTTAGCTATGGCTACACCTTC CASSLRQGVSYGYTF
TRBJ2-5 once TRBD1 TRBV19 TGTGCCAGTAGTACAAGGGACAGGCGCACCCAAGAGACCCAGTACTTC CASSTRDRRTQETQYF
TRBJ2-7 - - TRBV3-1/TRBV3-2 TGTGCCAGCAGCCAAGCCCATGGGAACGAGCAGTACTTC CASSQAHGNEQYF
TRBJ2-7 - - TRBV28 TGTGCCACCCTGGAACAGGGGAGGAGGGACGAGCAGTACTTC CATLEQGRRDEQYF
TRBJ2-7 - - TRBV5-1 TGCGCCAGCAGCTTTTCCGCCGGGCGGGCTCCATCCTACGAGCAGTACTTC CASSFSAGRAPSYEQYF
TRBJ2-2 - - TRBV5-1 TGCGCCAGCAGCTTGTTGGGGGAGCGGACCGGGGAGCTGTTTTTT CASSLLGERTGELFF
TRBJ1-6 - - TRBV30 TGTGCCTGGATACCCCAGGGGCACGGCTATAATTCACCCCTCCACTTT CAWIPQGHGYNSPLHF
TRBJ2-1 - TRBD2 TRBV28 TGTGCCAGCACCAGAAGACTAGCTTGGGGTCGCCCTGAGCAGTTCTTC CASTRRLAWGRPEQFF
TRBJ1-5 - TRBD1 TRBV5-1 TGCGCCAGCAGAAGAGGGACAGGGAATCAGCCCCAGCATTTT CASRRGTGNQPQHF
TRBJ2-2 once - TRBV12-3/TRBV12-4 TGTGCCAGCAGTTTAGTGCCCGGGGAGCTGTTTTTT CASSLVPGELFF
TRBJ2-5 - - TRBV9 TGTGCCAGCAGCGTAGAACCGGCCGGGGGAACCCAGTACTTC CASSVEPAGGTQYF